Listed below are T cell receptor beta chains from one sample, sequenced in a study of shared clonotypes between healthy human individuals. Sequencing used immunoSEQ multiplex PCR; TCRdb keeps in-frame clones, though not all of them. The sample carries hundreds of thousands of clones, roughly 70% recorded once. The sequenced sample consisted of memory CD4+ T cells sorted from blood. The receptors were sampled from a man aged 25 to 40 in good health. The CDR3 runs from the conserved cysteine through the conserved F or W. A D gene is named only where the DNA matches it firmly. Clone sizes are given selectively: once, few, many, or a class where the clone is expanded.

d_gene: .; j_gene: TRBJ2-2; abundance: .; v_gene: TRBV5-4; CDR3aa: CASSLVGRNTGELFF; CDR3nt: TGTGCCAGCAGCTTGGTGGGTCGGAACACCGGGGAGCTGTTTTTT
d_gene: TRBD1; j_gene: TRBJ1-4; abundance: .; v_gene: TRBV4-2; CDR3aa: CASSQGTPGTGREKLFF; CDR3nt: TGTGCCAGCAGCCAGGGAACCCCCGGGACAGGGCGTGAAAAACTGTTTTTT
d_gene: .; j_gene: TRBJ1-1; abundance: once; v_gene: TRBV6-9; CDR3aa: CASSYSSHGNTEAFF; CDR3nt: TGTGCCAGCAGTTACTCGAGCCATGGGAACACTGAAGCTTTCTTT
d_gene: TRBD1; j_gene: TRBJ1-4; abundance: .; v_gene: TRBV7-9; CDR3aa: CASSVRGGGDEKLFF; CDR3nt: TGTGCCAGCAGCGTTAGAGGGGGCGGGGATGAAAAACTGTTTTTT
d_gene: TRBD2; j_gene: TRBJ2-5; abundance: once; v_gene: TRBV2; CDR3aa: CASSERGLAGGGQETQYF; CDR3nt: TGTGCCAGCAGTGAGAGGGGACTAGCGGGAGGGGGACAAGAGACCCAGTACTTC
d_gene: TRBD1; j_gene: TRBJ2-7; abundance: many; v_gene: TRBV6-1; CDR3aa: CASSIDRAYEQYF; CDR3nt: TGTGCCAGCAGTATTGACAGGGCCTACGAGCAGTACTTC
d_gene: .; j_gene: TRBJ1-2; abundance: few; v_gene: TRBV18; CDR3aa: CASSPVEGRWDGYTF; CDR3nt: TGTGCCAGCTCACCAGTAGAAGGGCGGTGGGATGGCTACACCTTC
d_gene: .; j_gene: TRBJ2-5; abundance: .; v_gene: TRBV28; CDR3aa: CASMLSAQETQYF; CDR3nt: TGTGCCAGCATGTTATCGGCGCAAGAGACCCAGTACTTC
d_gene: TRBD1; j_gene: TRBJ1-5; abundance: .; v_gene: TRBV7-9; CDR3aa: CASSSDRTYQPQHF; CDR3nt: TGTGCCAGCAGCTCGGACAGGACCTATCAGCCCCAGCATTTT
d_gene: .; j_gene: TRBJ2-5; abundance: .; v_gene: TRBV29-1; CDR3aa: CSVVVTGETQYF; CDR3nt: TGCAGCGTTGTGGTCACGGGAGAGACCCAGTACTTC
d_gene: TRBD2; j_gene: TRBJ2-1; abundance: .; v_gene: TRBV18; CDR3aa: CASSPPKLAGGKYNEQFF; CDR3nt: TGTGCCAGCTCACCACCGAAGCTAGCGGGAGGGAAATACAATGAGCAGTTCTTC
d_gene: TRBD2; j_gene: TRBJ2-5; abundance: .; v_gene: TRBV28; CDR3aa: CASSLSGRETQYF; CDR3nt: TGTGCCAGCAGCTTGAGCGGGAGGGAGACCCAGTACTTC
d_gene: .; j_gene: TRBJ2-6; abundance: once; v_gene: TRBV7-9; CDR3aa: CASRDGNSGANVLTF; CDR3nt: TGTGCCAGCAGAGACGGGAACTCTGGGGCCAACGTCCTGACTTTC
d_gene: .; j_gene: TRBJ1-5; abundance: few; v_gene: TRBV2; CDR3aa: CASSERTEYQPQHF; CDR3nt: TGTGCCAGCAGTGAACGGACAGAGTATCAGCCCCAGCATTTT
d_gene: .; j_gene: TRBJ1-3; abundance: .; v_gene: TRBV30; CDR3aa: CAWSVQSGNTIYF; CDR3nt: TGTGCCTGGAGTGTACAATCTGGAAACACCATATATTTT
d_gene: .; j_gene: TRBJ2-2; abundance: .; v_gene: TRBV12-2; CDR3aa: CASRQTGWDTGELFF; CDR3nt: TGTGCAAGTCGTCAGACGGGGTGGGACACCGGGGAGCTGTTTTTT
d_gene: TRBD1; j_gene: TRBJ2-1; abundance: once; v_gene: TRBV7-9; CDR3aa: CASSLVLGTGSSEQFF; CDR3nt: TGTGCCAGCAGCTTAGTTTTGGGGACAGGTTCCAGTGAGCAGTTCTTC
d_gene: TRBD1; j_gene: TRBJ2-3; abundance: .; v_gene: TRBV9; CDR3aa: CASSVVNRGDTQYF; CDR3nt: TGTGCCAGCAGCGTAGTTAACAGGGGCGATACGCAGTATTTT
d_gene: TRBD1; j_gene: TRBJ1-4; abundance: .; v_gene: TRBV29-1; CDR3aa: CSVVGGQSNEKLFF; CDR3nt: TGCAGCGTTGTGGGGGGACAGAGTAATGAAAAACTGTTTTTT
d_gene: TRBD2; j_gene: TRBJ2-5; abundance: .; v_gene: TRBV6-6; CDR3aa: CAGAGSSMGDQYF; CDR3nt: TGTGCCGGAGCGGGATCATCAATGGGGGACCAGTACTTC
d_gene: TRBD2; j_gene: TRBJ2-2; abundance: .; v_gene: TRBV27; CDR3aa: CASRSLAVNTGELFF; CDR3nt: TGTGCCAGCAGATCACTAGCGGTTAACACCGGGGAGCTGTTTTTT
d_gene: .; j_gene: TRBJ2-7; abundance: .; v_gene: TRBV28; CDR3aa: CASRPKGGLRFLSYEQYF; CDR3nt: TGTGCCAGCAGACCTAAAGGAGGCCTTAGGTTCCTATCCTACGAGCAGTACTTC
d_gene: .; j_gene: TRBJ2-3; abundance: few; v_gene: TRBV7-2; CDR3aa: CASSPATAANTDTQYF; CDR3nt: TGTGCCAGCAGCCCAGCAACGGCCGCTAACACAGATACGCAGTATTTT
d_gene: .; j_gene: TRBJ1-2; abundance: large; v_gene: TRBV2; CDR3aa: CASSDLGGNYGYTF; CDR3nt: TGTGCCAGCAGTGATCTGGGGGGCAACTATGGCTACACCTTC
d_gene: .; j_gene: TRBJ2-1; abundance: .; v_gene: TRBV14; CDR3aa: CASSQDRRKSSYNEQFF; CDR3nt: TGTGCCAGCAGCCAAGATCGGAGGAAGAGCTCCTACAATGAGCAGTTCTTC
d_gene: TRBD1; j_gene: TRBJ2-4; abundance: .; v_gene: TRBV7-8; CDR3aa: CASSPGQGLAKNIQYF; CDR3nt: TGTGCCAGCAGCCCCGGACAGGGATTAGCCAAAAACATTCAGTACTTC
d_gene: TRBD1; j_gene: TRBJ1-1; abundance: .; v_gene: TRBV5-1; CDR3aa: CASSMGQGNTEAFF; CDR3nt: TGCGCCAGCAGCATGGGACAGGGGAACACTGAAGCTTTCTTT
d_gene: .; j_gene: TRBJ2-3; abundance: .; v_gene: TRBV28; CDR3aa: CAIFHYTGRPPNRSTDTQYF; CDR3nt: TGTGCCATCTTCCATTACACAGGGAGGCCCCCCAATAGAAGCACAGATACGCAGTATTTT
d_gene: .; j_gene: TRBJ2-2; abundance: .; v_gene: TRBV2; CDR3aa: CASRVGLTNTGELFF; CDR3nt: TGTGCCAGCAGGGTAGGACTTACGAACACCGGGGAGCTGTTTTTT
d_gene: TRBD2; j_gene: TRBJ2-1; abundance: .; v_gene: TRBV15; CDR3aa: CATSRELAGGPEQFF; CDR3nt: TGTGCCACCAGCAGGGAACTAGCGGGAGGCCCTGAGCAGTTCTTC
d_gene: TRBD2; j_gene: TRBJ2-5; abundance: .; v_gene: TRBV7-9; CDR3aa: CASRGKRTSAVETQYF; CDR3nt: TGTGCCAGCAGGGGTAAAAGGACTAGCGCAGTGGAGACCCAGTACTTC
d_gene: .; j_gene: TRBJ2-2; abundance: .; v_gene: TRBV11-2; CDR3aa: CASSSQNTGELFF; CDR3nt: TGTGCCAGCAGCTCGCAGAACACCGGGGAGCTGTTTTTT
d_gene: .; j_gene: TRBJ2-3; abundance: .; v_gene: TRBV19; CDR3aa: CASSTMDPGTRGTDTQYF; CDR3nt: TGTGCCAGTAGTACCATGGATCCGGGGACTCGGGGCACAGATACGCAGTATTTT
d_gene: .; j_gene: TRBJ2-3; abundance: .; v_gene: TRBV19; CDR3aa: CASSILRDTQYF; CDR3nt: TGTGCCAGTAGTATATTAAGGGATACGCAGTATTTT
d_gene: .; j_gene: TRBJ2-7; abundance: .; v_gene: TRBV28; CDR3aa: CASSRRSAYEQYF; CDR3nt: TGTGCCAGCAGTCGACGGAGCGCCTACGAGCAGTACTTC
d_gene: .; j_gene: TRBJ1-6; abundance: .; v_gene: TRBV2; CDR3aa: CASSEVGPRDNSPLHF; CDR3nt: TGTGCCAGCAGTGAAGTTGGGCCGAGGGATAATTCACCCCTCCACTTT
d_gene: TRBD1; j_gene: TRBJ2-2; abundance: .; v_gene: TRBV19; CDR3aa: CASSINRGPYTGELFF; CDR3nt: TGTGCCAGTAGTATTAACAGGGGGCCATACACCGGGGAGCTGTTTTTT
d_gene: .; j_gene: TRBJ1-5; abundance: .; v_gene: TRBV5-6; CDR3aa: CASSPKNQPQHF; CDR3nt: TGTGCCAGCAGCCCTAAAAATCAGCCCCAGCATTTT
d_gene: .; j_gene: TRBJ2-7; abundance: .; v_gene: TRBV2; CDR3aa: CASRASRTKSSYEQYF; CDR3nt: TGTGCCAGCAGAGCCTCCCGGACAAAGAGCTCCTACGAGCAGTACTTC
d_gene: .; j_gene: TRBJ2-7; abundance: .; v_gene: TRBV9; CDR3aa: CASSVGNSSYEQYF; CDR3nt: TGTGCCAGCAGCGTAGGGAACAGCTCCTACGAGCAGTACTTC
d_gene: TRBD2; j_gene: TRBJ2-3; abundance: .; v_gene: TRBV19; CDR3aa: CASSIGAGAGDTQYF; CDR3nt: TGTGCCAGTAGTATAGGAGCGGGAGCCGGAGATACGCAGTATTTT
d_gene: .; j_gene: TRBJ1-1; abundance: few; v_gene: TRBV9; CDR3aa: CASSALGHTEAFF; CDR3nt: TGTGCCAGCAGCGCGTTAGGCCACACTGAAGCTTTCTTT
d_gene: TRBD1; j_gene: TRBJ1-6; abundance: .; v_gene: TRBV6-5; CDR3aa: CASSQPGQGNSPLHF; CDR3nt: TGTGCCAGCAGTCAACCGGGACAGGGGAATTCACCCCTCCACTTT